This entry lists 10 T cell receptor beta chains sequenced from one sample in a study of blood T cell repertoires in COVID-19. TCRdb's table, derived via immunoSEQ multiplex PCR, lists solely in-frame clones and lacks some. In the table there are about 200,000 clones, 94% of which are singletons. Sequencing was performed on peripheral blood. The receptors originated from a young man with COVID-19, enrolled during active disease.

The rearrangement uses TRBV7-9 and TRBJ2-3, with D unclear. V gave up 1 base and J gave up 1 base, with 6 bases separating them. The CDR3 is made up of 14 amino acids. Looked up from germline, CDR1 is SEHNR and CDR2 is FQNEAQ (reference sequence). The CDR3 loop is CASSLGSGTDTQYF. The CDR3 nucleotides are TGTGCCAGCAGCTTAGGCTCAGGCACAGATACGCAGTATTTT.

The gene calls are TRBV5-1 and TRBJ1-3; the match to TRBD1 covers 8 bases. The CDR3 has 15 amino acids. Germline V CDR1 and CDR2: SGHRS, YFSETQ. With V trimmed by 4 bases and J by 0 bases, 3 bases remained unmatched. The DNA for the CDR3 is TGCGCCAGCAGCCCAGGGGGCCTCTCTGGAAACACCATATATTTT. Amino acids: CASSPGGLSGNTIYF.

V usage is TRBV13 and J usage is TRBJ1-3; a weak D match, TRBD1 (5 bases). The V end lost 3 bases, the J end lost 4 bases, and 16 bases lay between the germline ends. This CDR3 spans 16 amino acids. The germline V gene has CDR1 PRHDT and CDR2 FYEKMQ (reference sequence). In DNA, the CDR3 is TGTGCCAGCAGCTTTCCCAACTTGGGGGGAGGAAACACCATATATTTT. Its translation is CASSFPNLGGGNTIYF.

Worth noting for this clone: One end of the junction fails to match germline, which may point to a read error. The chain joins TRBV3-1 (or the pseudogene TRBV3-2) to TRBJ1-1; D is perhaps TRBD1 (5 bases). CDR3 length equals 14 residues. In germline, CDR1 is LGHDT, CDR2 YNNKEL (reference sequence). As DNA, the CDR3 is TGTGCCAGCAGCCAAAGTGCGGGGACGCGGTGGGCTCTCTTT. Protein sequence: CASSQSAGTRWALF.

This clone occurred a few times. The rearrangement uses TRBV5-4 and TRBJ2-7; D may be TRBD1 (6 bases). The V end lost 1 base, the J end lost 0 bases, and 11 bases lay between the germline ends. The germline V gene has CDR1 SGHNT and CDR2 YYREEE (reference sequence). The CDR3 length is 15 residues. CDR3 nucleotide sequence: TGTGCCAGCAGCTTGAATGGACAGTACTCCTACGAGCAGTACTTC. This translates into CASSLNGQYSYEQYF.

V usage is TRBV24-1 and J usage is TRBJ1-1, with 7 bases lining up with TRBD1. This CDR3 has 16 residues. CDR1 is KGHDR and CDR2 is SFDVKD in the germline V gene. V dropped 3 bases and J dropped 1; count of bases not matched to a gene: 7. CDR3 nucleotide sequence: TGTGCCACCAGTGATCGAGACAGGGACCGGAACACTGAAGCTTTCTTT. The encoded protein is CATSDRDRDRNTEAFF.

The V and J genes are TRBV2 and TRBJ2-2, with 9 bases identical to TRBD1. Germline V gives CDR1 SNHLY, CDR2 FYNNEI. The CDR3 consists of 16 residues. With 4 bases clipped from V and 6 bases from J, the junction kept 9 bases outside the gene matches. The CDR3 region has the DNA TGTGCCAGCAGTGCCCACAGGGGGCGCGGGTCCGGGGAGCTGTTTTTT. Its translation: CASSAHRGRGSGELFF.

The V and J genes are TRBV7-9 and TRBJ1-5; D remains ambiguous. The V gene's germline CDR1 is SEHNR and CDR2 FQNEAQ (reference sequence). This CDR3 is 14 amino acids long. V gave up 3 bases and J gave up 3 bases, with 9 bases separating them. CDR3: CASSFGQDNQPQHF. The CDR3 DNA is TGTGCCAGCAGCTTCGGCCAGGACAATCAGCCCCAGCATTTT.

The chain joins TRBV4-1 to TRBJ1-2; TRBD1 matches 8 bases. V was clipped by 1 base and J by 4 bases; unmatched bases: 14. CDR1 is MGHRA, CDR2 YSYEKL, per germline. The CDR3 length is 18 residues. The CDR3 DNA sequence: TGCGCCAGCAGCCAAGCCGCGGGCAGGGGGCCGGTGTCCTATGGCTACACCTTC. This gives the protein CASSQAAGRGPVSYGYTF.

The chain employs TRBV13 and TRBJ1-1; possibly TRBD1 for D (6 bases). The length of the CDR3 is 14 residues. Germline assignment: CDR1 PRHDT and CDR2 FYEKMQ (reference sequence). The V and J ends lost 2 bases and 5 bases respectively, with 12 bases between them. The CDR3 is CASSLSQRGTEAFF. The CDR3 DNA reads as TGTGCCAGCAGCTTATCTCAGAGGGGGACTGAAGCTTTCTTT.